The 5 T cell receptor beta chains below all came from one sample that was sequenced in a study of tumor-infiltrating lymphocytes in localized non-small cell lung cancer. Some clones are missing from TCRdb's copy, which holds only in-frame ones; the method was immunoSEQ multiplex PCR. Of about 14,000 clones in the sample, roughly 70% were seen once. Sequencing was done on a sample of lung tumor tissue. The source of these receptors is a human donor with non-small cell lung cancer.

The rearrangement joins TRBV6-6 to TRBJ2-3, with 10 bases fitting TRBD2. This CDR3 has 15 amino acids. J lost 3 bases, V lost 5 bases, and 5 bases had no gene match. Germline V CDR1 and CDR2: MNHNY, SVGAGI (reference sequence). In DNA form, the CDR3 reads TGTGCCAGCAGTAGGAGGACTAGCGGAACAGATACGCAGTATTTT. Protein product: CASSRRTSGTDTQYF.

This clone is medium-sized (0.01 to 0.1%) in the sample. The identical CDR3 is also encoded by other nucleotide sequences in the sample. This chain uses TRBV6-5 with TRBJ2-7; 9 bases line up with TRBD1. V lost 5 bases, J lost 4 bases, and 6 bases stayed unmatched. This CDR3 spans 14 amino acids. Germline V lookup: CDR1 MNHEY, CDR2 SVGAGI. DNA of the CDR3: TGTGCCAGCAGTCCCGGGACAGGGAGGTACGAGCAGTACTTC. It codes for CASSPGTGRYEQYF.

The chain has TRBV19 and TRBJ2-5, with TRBD2 as a possible D gene (5 bases). Between the trimmed V and J ends, which lost 3 bases and 5 bases, there was a span of 10 bases. The CDR3 totals 13 residues. Germline CDR1 is LNHDA and CDR2 is SQIVND (reference sequence). DNA for the CDR3: TGTGCCAGTAGTATGAATTGGAGGGAGACCCAGTACTTC. Its translation is CASSMNWRETQYF.

This chain uses TRBV4-2 with TRBJ2-3; 14 bases are a match to TRBD2. Trimming took 2 bases from V and 2 from J; bases not matched to a gene: 9. The CDR3 has 19 residues. Germline loops: CDR1 LGHNA, CDR2 YNFKEQ. CDR3 in DNA: TGTGCCAGCAGCCAAAGGACTAGCGGGGGGCTGGGTTCCACAGATACGCAGTATTTT. Protein sequence: CASSQRTSGGLGSTDTQYF.

The chain combines TRBV28 with TRBJ2-3, with a possible D match to TRBD2 (5 bases). Looked up from germline, CDR1 is MDHEN and CDR2 is SYDVKM. Trimming stripped 7 bases from V and 5 bases from J, with 19 bases between. This CDR3 has 15 residues. CDR3 in DNA: TGTGCCAGCACGGCGGCGGGCCCTTCGGTAGATACGCAGTATTTT. Translated, it gives CASTAAGPSVDTQYF.